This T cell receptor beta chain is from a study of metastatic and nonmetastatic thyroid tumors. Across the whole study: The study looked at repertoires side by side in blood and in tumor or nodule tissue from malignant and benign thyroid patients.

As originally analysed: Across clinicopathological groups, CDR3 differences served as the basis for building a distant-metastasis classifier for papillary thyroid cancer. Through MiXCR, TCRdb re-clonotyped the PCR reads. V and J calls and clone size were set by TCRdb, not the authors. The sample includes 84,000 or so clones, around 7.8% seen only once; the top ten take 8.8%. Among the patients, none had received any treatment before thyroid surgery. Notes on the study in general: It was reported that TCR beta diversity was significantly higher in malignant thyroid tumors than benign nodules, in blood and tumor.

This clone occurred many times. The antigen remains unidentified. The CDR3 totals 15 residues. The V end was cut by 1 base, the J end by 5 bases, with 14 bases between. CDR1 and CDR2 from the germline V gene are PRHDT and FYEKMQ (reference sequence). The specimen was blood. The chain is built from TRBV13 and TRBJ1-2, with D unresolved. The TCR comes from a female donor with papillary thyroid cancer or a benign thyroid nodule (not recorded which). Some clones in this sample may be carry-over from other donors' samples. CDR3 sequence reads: CASSLEGGLPYGYTF. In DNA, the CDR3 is TGTGCCAGCAGCTTAGAAGGTGGTCTGCCTTATGGCTACACCTTC.